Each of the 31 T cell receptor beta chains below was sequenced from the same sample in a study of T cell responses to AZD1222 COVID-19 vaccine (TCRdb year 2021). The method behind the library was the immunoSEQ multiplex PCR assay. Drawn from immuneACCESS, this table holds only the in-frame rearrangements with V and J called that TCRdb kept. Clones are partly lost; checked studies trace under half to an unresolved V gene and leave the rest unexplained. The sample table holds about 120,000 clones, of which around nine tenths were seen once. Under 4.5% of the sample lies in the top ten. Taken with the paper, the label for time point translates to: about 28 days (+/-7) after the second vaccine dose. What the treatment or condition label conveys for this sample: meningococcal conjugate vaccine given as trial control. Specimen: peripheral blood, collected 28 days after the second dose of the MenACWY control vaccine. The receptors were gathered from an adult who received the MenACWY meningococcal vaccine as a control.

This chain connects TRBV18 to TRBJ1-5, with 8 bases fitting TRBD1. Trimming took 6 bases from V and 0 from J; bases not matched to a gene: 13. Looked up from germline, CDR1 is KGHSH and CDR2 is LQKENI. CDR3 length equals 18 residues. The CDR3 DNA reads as TGTGCCAGCTCCCGGACCGGGAAAGGACAGGGTAGCAATCAGCCCCAGCATTTT. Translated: CASSRTGKGQGSNQPQHF.

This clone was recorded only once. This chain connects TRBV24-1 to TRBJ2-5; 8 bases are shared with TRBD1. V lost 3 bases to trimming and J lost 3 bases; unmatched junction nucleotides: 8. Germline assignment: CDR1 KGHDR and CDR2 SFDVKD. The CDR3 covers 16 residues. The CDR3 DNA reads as TGTGCCACCAGTGATCCCATCAAACAGGGGGAAGAGACCCAGTACTTC. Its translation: CATSDPIKQGEETQYF.

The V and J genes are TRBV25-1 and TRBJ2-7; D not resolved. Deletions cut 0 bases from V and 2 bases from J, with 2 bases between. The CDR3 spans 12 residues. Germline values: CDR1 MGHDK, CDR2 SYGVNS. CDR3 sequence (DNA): TGTGCCAGCAGTGAATACCCCTACGAGCAGTACTTC. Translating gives CASSEYPYEQYF.

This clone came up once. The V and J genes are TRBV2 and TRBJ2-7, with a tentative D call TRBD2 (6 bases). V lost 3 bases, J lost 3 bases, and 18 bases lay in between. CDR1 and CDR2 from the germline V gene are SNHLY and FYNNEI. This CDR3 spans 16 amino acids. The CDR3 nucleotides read TGTGCCAGCAGTGATCCCGCGGGGCAGACCTACTACGAGCAGTACTTC. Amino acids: CASSDPAGQTYYEQYF.

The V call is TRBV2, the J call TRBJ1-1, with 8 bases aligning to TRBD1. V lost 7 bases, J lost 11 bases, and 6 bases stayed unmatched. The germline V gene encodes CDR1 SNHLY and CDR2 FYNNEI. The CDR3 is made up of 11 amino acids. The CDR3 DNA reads TGTGCCAGCACGGTGGACAGGGACGCTTTCTTT. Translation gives CASTVDRDAFF.

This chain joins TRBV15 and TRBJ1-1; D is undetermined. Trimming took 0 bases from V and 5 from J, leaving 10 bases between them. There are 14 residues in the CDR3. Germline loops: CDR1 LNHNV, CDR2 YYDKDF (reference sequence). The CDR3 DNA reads TGTGCCACCAGCAGAGAGGGAGGGAGAACTGAAGCTTTCTTT. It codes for CATSREGGRTEAFF.

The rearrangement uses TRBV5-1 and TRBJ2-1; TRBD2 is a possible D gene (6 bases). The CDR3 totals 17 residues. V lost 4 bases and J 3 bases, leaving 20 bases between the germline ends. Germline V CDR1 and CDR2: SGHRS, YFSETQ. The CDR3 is CASSERFRWRDYNEQFF. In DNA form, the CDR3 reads TGCGCCAGCAGCGAAAGATTTAGATGGCGGGACTACAATGAGCAGTTCTTC.

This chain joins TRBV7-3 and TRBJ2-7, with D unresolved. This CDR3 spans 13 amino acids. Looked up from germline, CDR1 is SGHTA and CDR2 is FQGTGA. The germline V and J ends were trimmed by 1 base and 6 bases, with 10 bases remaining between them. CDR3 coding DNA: TGTGCCAGCAGCTTAAGTACCGTGGGCGAGCAGTACTTC. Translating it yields CASSLSTVGEQYF.

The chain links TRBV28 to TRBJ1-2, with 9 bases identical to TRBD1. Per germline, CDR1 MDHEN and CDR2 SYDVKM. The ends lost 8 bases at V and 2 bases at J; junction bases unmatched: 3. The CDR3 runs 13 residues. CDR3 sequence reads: CASHGQGNYGYTF. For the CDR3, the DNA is TGTGCCAGCCACGGACAGGGGAACTATGGCTACACCTTC.

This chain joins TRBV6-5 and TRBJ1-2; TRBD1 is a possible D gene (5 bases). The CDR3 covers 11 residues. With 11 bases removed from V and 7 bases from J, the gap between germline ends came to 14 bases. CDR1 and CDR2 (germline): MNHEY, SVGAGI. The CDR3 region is CACGHDSGYTF. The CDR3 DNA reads TGTGCCTGCGGGCACGACAGTGGCTACACCTTC.

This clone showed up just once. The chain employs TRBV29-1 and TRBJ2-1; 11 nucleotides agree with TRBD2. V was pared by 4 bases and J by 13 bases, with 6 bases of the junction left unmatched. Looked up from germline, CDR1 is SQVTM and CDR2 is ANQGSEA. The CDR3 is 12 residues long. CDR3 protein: CSVVLAGVQQFF. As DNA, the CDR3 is TGCAGCGTTGTACTAGCGGGAGTACAACAGTTCTTC.

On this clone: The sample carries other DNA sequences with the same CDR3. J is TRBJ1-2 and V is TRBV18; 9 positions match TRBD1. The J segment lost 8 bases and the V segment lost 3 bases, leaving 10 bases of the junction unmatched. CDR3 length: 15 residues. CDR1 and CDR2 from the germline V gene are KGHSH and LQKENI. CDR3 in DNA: TGTGCCAGCTCACCGCCGGGACAGGGAATTGGCGGCTACACCTTC. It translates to CASSPPGQGIGGYTF.

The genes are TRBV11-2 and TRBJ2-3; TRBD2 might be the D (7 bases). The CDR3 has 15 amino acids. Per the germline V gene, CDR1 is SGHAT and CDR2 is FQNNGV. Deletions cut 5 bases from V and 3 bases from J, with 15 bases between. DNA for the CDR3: TGTGCCAGCAGCCCCCAAGGGGGGGGTACAGATACGCAGTATTTT. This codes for CASSPQGGGTDTQYF.

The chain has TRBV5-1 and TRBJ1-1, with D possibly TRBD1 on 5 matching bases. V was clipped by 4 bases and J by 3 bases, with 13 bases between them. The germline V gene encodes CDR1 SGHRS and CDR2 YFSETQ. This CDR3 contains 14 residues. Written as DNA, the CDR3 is TGCGCCAGCAGCCTGGAGGGGCAATACACTGAAGCTTTCTTT. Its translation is CASSLEGQYTEAFF.

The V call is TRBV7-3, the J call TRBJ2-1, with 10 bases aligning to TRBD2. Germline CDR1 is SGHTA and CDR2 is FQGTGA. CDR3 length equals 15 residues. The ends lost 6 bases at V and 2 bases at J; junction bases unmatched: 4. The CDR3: CASSLSGGAYNEQFF. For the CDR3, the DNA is TGTGCCAGCAGTCTCAGCGGGGGGGCCTACAATGAGCAGTTCTTC.

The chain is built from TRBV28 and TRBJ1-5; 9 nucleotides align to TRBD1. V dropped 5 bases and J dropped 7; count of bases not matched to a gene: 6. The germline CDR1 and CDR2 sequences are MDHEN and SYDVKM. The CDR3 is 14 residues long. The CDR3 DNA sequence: TGTGCCAGCAGTCCCGGACAGGGGAGGCAGCCCCAGCATTTT. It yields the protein CASSPGQGRQPQHF.

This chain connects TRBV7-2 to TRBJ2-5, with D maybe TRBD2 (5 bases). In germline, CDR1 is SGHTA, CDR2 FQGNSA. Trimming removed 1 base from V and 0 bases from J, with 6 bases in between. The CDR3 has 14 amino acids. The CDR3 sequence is CASSLGGYQETQYF. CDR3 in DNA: TGTGCCAGCAGCTTAGGCGGGTACCAAGAGACCCAGTACTTC.

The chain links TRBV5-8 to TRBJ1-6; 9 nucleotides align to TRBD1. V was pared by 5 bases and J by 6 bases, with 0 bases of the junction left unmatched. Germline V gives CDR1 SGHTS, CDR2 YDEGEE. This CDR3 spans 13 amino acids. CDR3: CASRDRGNSPLHF. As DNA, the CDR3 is TGTGCCAGCAGGGACAGGGGTAATTCACCCCTCCACTTT.

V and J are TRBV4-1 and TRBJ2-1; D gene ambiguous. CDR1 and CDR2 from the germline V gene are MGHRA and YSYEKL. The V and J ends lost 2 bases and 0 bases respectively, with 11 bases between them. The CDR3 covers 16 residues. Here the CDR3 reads CASSQLLAGSYNEQFF. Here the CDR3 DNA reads TGCGCCAGCAGCCAATTATTGGCAGGCTCCTACAATGAGCAGTTCTTC.

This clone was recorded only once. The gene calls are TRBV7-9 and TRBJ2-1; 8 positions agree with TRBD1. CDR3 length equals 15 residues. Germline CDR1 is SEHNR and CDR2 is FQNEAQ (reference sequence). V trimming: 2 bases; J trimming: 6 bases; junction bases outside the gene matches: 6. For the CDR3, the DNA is TGTGCCAGCAGCTTACCGCAGGGGGCCCTCAATGAGCAGTTCTTC. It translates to CASSLPQGALNEQFF.

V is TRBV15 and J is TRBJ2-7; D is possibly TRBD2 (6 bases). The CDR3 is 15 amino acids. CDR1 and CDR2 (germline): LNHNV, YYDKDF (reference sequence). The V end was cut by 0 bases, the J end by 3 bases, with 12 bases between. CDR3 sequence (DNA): TGTGCCACCAGCAGAGATCGACTAGTGGGCTACGAGCAGTACTTC. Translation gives CATSRDRLVGYEQYF.

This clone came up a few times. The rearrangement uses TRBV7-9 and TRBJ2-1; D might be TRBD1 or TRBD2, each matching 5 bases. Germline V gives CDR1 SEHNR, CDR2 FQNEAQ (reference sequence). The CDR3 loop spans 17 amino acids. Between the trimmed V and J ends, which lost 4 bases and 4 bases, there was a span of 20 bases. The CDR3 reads CASSSPPGLRPYNEQFF. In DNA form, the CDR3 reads TGTGCCAGCAGCTCCCCCCCGGGGCTACGTCCATACAATGAGCAGTTCTTC.

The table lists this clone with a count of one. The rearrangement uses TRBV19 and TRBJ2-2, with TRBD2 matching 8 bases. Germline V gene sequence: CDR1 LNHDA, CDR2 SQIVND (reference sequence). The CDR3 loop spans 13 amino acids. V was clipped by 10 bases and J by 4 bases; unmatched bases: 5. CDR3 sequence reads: CATGRVVTGELFF. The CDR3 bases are TGTGCCACCGGGAGGGTTGTCACCGGGGAGCTGTTTTTT.

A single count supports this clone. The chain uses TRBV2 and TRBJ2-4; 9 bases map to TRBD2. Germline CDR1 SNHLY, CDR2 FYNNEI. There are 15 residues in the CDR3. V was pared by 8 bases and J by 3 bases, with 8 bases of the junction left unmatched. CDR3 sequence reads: CASDGGRAGKNIQYF. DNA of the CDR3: TGTGCCAGCGACGGCGGGAGGGCGGGCAAAAACATTCAGTACTTC.

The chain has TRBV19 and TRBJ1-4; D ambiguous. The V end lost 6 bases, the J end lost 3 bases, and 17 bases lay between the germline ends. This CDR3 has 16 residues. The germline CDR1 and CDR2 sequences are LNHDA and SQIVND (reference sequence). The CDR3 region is CASSAASKRANEKLFF. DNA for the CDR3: TGTGCCAGTAGCGCAGCGTCTAAGCGGGCTAATGAAAAACTGTTTTTT.

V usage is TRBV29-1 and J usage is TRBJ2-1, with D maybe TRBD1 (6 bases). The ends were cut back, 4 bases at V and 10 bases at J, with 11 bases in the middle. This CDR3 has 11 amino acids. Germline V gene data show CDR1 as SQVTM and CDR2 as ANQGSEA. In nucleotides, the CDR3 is TGCAGCGTTGGGTCTGGGACAGAGCAGTTCTTC. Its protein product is CSVGSGTEQFF.

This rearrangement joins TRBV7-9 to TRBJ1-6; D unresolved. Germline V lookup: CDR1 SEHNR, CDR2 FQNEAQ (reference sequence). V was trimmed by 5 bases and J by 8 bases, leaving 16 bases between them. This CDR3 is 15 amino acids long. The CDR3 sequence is CASSVWGDGDSPLHF. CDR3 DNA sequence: TGTGCCAGCAGCGTTTGGGGAGACGGCGATTCACCCCTCCACTTT.

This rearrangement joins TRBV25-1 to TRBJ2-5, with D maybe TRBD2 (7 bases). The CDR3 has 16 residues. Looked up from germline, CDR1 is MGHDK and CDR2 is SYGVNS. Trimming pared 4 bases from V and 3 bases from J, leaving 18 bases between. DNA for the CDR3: TGTGCCAGCAGTGCTATAAGGGGGGGTATTGAAGAGACCCAGTACTTC. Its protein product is CASSAIRGGIEETQYF.

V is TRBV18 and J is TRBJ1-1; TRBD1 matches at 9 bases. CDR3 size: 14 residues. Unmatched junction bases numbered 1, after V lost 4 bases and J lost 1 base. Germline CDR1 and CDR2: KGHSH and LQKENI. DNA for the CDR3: TGTGCCAGCTCACGGGGACAGGGGAACACTGAAGCTTTCTTT. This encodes CASSRGQGNTEAFF.

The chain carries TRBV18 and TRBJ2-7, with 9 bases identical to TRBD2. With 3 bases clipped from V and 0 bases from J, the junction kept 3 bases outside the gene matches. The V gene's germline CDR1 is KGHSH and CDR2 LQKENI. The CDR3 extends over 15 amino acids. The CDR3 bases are TGTGCCAGCTCACCCAGACTAGCGGTCTCCTACGAGCAGTACTTC. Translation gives CASSPRLAVSYEQYF.

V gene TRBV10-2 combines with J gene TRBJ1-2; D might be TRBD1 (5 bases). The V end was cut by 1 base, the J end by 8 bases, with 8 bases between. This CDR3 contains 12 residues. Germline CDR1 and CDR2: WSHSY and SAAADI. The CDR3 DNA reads TGCGCCAGCAGTGAGTACAGGCTCGGCTACACCTTC. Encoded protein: CASSEYRLGYTF.